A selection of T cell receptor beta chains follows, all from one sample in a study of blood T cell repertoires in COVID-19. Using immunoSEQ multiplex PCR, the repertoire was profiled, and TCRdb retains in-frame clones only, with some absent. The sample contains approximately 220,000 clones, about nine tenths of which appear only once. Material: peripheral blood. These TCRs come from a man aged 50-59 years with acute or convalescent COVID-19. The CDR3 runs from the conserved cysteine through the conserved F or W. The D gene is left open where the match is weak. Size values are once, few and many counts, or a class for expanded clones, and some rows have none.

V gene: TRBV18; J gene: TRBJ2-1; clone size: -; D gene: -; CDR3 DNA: TGTGCCAGCTCACCCCCGGTCCTTAGCTCCTACAATGAGCAGTTCTTC; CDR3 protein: CASSPPVLSSYNEQFF
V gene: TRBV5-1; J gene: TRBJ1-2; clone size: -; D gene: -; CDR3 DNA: TGCGCCAGCAGCTTGGGTCAGACTAATACGGATGGCTACACCTTC; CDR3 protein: CASSLGQTNTDGYTF
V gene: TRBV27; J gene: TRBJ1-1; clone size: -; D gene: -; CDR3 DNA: TGTGCCAGCGGTCCGATGGGGCGTCAAACTGAAGCTTTCTTT; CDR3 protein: CASGPMGRQTEAFF
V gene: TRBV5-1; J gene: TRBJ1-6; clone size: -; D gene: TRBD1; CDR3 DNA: TGCGCCAGCAGCTTGGGACAGGGGGCTGTTTCACCCCTCCACTTT; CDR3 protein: CASSLGQGAVSPLHF
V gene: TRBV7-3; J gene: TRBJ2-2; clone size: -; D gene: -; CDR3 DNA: TGTGCCAGCAGCTCCGGGGACACACACACCGGGGAGCTGTTTTTT; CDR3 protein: CASSSGDTHTGELFF
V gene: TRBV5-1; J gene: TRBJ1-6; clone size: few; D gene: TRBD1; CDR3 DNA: TGCGCCAGCAGCTGGCAGACAGGGGGCCTTTATAATTCACCCCTCCACTTT; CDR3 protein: CASSWQTGGLYNSPLHF
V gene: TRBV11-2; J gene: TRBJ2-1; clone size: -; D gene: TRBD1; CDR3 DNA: TGTGCCAGCAGCCCCGGACAGGGTTGGAATGAGCAGTTCTTC; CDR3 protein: CASSPGQGWNEQFF
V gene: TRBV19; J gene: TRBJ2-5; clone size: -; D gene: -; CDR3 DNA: TGTGCCAGTAGCCCCCAGGGGACCCAGGGGGAGACCCAGTACTTC; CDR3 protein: CASSPQGTQGETQYF
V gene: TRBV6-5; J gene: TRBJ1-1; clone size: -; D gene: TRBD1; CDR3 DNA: TGTGCCAGCAGCCCCGACAGGGGGCTGAGGCCTGAAGCTTTCTTT; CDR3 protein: CASSPDRGLRPEAFF
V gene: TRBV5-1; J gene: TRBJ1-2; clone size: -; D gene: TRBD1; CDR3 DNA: TGCGCCAAACAACAGGGGGCGCCGGGAGGCTATGGCTACACCTTC; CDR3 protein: CAKQQGAPGGYGYTF
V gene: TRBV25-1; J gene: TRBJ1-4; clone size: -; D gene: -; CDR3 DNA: TGTGCCAGCACCAATAGGGGGTTTGGGGGAAAACTGTTTTTT; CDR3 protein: CASTNRGFGGKLFF
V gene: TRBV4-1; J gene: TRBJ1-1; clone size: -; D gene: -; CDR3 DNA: TGCGCCAGCAGCCAAGAAGGCAGGACTGAAGCTTTCTTT; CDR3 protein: CASSQEGRTEAFF